These T cell receptor beta chains were read from a single sample in a study of blood T cell repertoires in COVID-19. Clones were sequenced by immunoSEQ multiplex PCR, and TCRdb holds only the in-frame ones, with some missing. The sample lists about 80,000 clones; around 86% were seen once. The sequencing sample was made of peripheral blood. These TCRs come from a human donor in a cohort sampled during active COVID-19. The CDR3 runs from the conserved cysteine through the conserved F or W. A D gene is named only where the DNA matches it firmly. Size is omitted from some rows. Given values are once, few, many or a class for expanded clones.

.	TRBV9	.	TRBJ1-3	TGTGCCAGCAGCCCCCGGGGAAACACCATATATTTT	CASSPRGNTIYF
.	TRBV7-9	TRBD1	TRBJ2-7	TGTGCCAGCAGCTTTAGGGGACAGGGCGCTCCAGGTAGGGACGAGCAGTACTTC	CASSFRGQGAPGRDEQYF
.	TRBV5-6	TRBD1	TRBJ2-5	TGTGCCAGCAGCTTGGTCACAGGGGGCAGTGAGACCCAGTACTTC	CASSLVTGGSETQYF
.	TRBV9	.	TRBJ2-5	TGTGCCAGCAGCGTAGCCCCCTCCCGAGGCCAAGAGACCCAGTACTTC	CASSVAPSRGQETQYF
.	TRBV5-1	.	TRBJ1-3	TGCGCCAGCAGCCAGACAATAAGCTCTGGAAACACCATATATTTT	CASSQTISSGNTIYF
.	TRBV7-2	.	TRBJ1-1	TGTGCCAGCAGCTCCTTGAGGGAAACTGAAGCTTTCTTT	CASSSLRETEAFF
.	TRBV7-9	TRBD2	TRBJ2-7	TGTGCCAGCAGCTTAAGCGGGAGTCCCTACGAGCAGTACTTC	CASSLSGSPYEQYF
.	TRBV7-3	TRBD1	TRBJ2-3	TGTGCCAGCAGCTCTGACAGGGCAGATACGCAGTATTTT	CASSSDRADTQYF
.	TRBV5-5	.	TRBJ1-1	TGTGCCAGCAGCTTTGATGCGGTGGATATGAACACTGAAGCTTTCTTT	CASSFDAVDMNTEAFF
.	TRBV28	.	TRBJ1-2	TGTGCCAGCAGTTTAGGGGGGGCGTATGGCTACACCTTC	CASSLGGAYGYTF
.	TRBV19	.	TRBJ2-3	TGTGCCAGTAGCCAACGGGATACGCAGTATTTT	CASSQRDTQYF
.	TRBV18	.	TRBJ2-1	TGTGCCAGCTCACCAGACGGGTCCTACAATGAGCAGTTCTTC	CASSPDGSYNEQFF
.	TRBV12-2	.	TRBJ2-7	TGTGCAAGTCGCTTTACCGCCGGACAGAAGATCCCCTACGAGCAGTACTTC	CASRFTAGQKIPYEQYF
.	TRBV5-1	.	TRBJ1-1	TGCGCCAGCAGCTCCGGGCCGGATGACAGCGAAGCTTTCTTT	CASSSGPDDSEAFF
.	TRBV19	.	TRBJ1-1	TGTGCCAGTAGTGGAACAGGGTCTATAGCTGAAGCTTTCTTT	CASSGTGSIAEAFF
.	TRBV28	TRBD1	TRBJ1-5	TGTGCCAGCAGTTTAGGGACAGGGATTAGTCAGCCCCAGCATTTT	CASSLGTGISQPQHF
.	TRBV5-1	.	TRBJ1-3	TGCGCCAGCAGGGAGACAGTCTCTGGAAACACCATATATTTT	CASRETVSGNTIYF
once	TRBV11-1	.	TRBJ2-3	TGTGCCAGCAGCTTCGGGTCTACCGGCGGAGATACGCAGTATTTT	CASSFGSTGGDTQYF
.	TRBV30	.	TRBJ1-5	TGTGCCTGGAGAGCTTATAGCAATCAGCCCCAGCATTTT	CAWRAYSNQPQHF
.	TRBV18	TRBD1	TRBJ1-1	TGTGCCAGCTCACAACTCACAGGGGGCGACACTGAAGCTTTCTTT	CASSQLTGGDTEAFF
.	TRBV5-1	.	TRBJ2-4	TGCGCCAGCAGCCCCGGGGTCCTGAAACACATTCAGTACTTC	CASSPGVLKHIQYF
few	TRBV5-5	TRBD2	TRBJ2-1	TGTGCCAGCAGCTCGGGACTAGTCTACAATGAGCAGTTCTTC	CASSSGLVYNEQFF
.	TRBV9	.	TRBJ1-2	TGTGCCAGCAGCGTAGGCCCCGGGACTACAAACTATGGCTACACCTTC	CASSVGPGTTNYGYTF
.	TRBV4-1	TRBD1	TRBJ1-5	TGCGCCAGCAGCCAGGGACAGACCAATCAGCCCCAGCATTTT	CASSQGQTNQPQHF
.	TRBV7-3	.	TRBJ1-1	TGTGCCAGCAGCTCCGAGACCCGAGGCACTGAAGCTTTCTTT	CASSSETRGTEAFF
.	TRBV7-8	TRBD2	TRBJ2-7	TGTGCCAGCAGCCCTATCTCCCTAGCGGCTAGCTCCTACGAGCAGTACTTC	CASSPISLAASSYEQYF
once	TRBV6-1	TRBD1	TRBJ1-1	TGTGCCAGCAGGGAAGAACCGGGACAGGGCACTGAAGCTTTCTTT	CASREEPGQGTEAFF
.	TRBV7-3	.	TRBJ2-2	TGTGCCAGCAGCTTGGGGCCCGGGGAGCTGTTTTTT	CASSLGPGELFF
.	TRBV5-1	.	TRBJ2-3	TGCGCCAGCAGCCTAGGACTTCGCACAGATACGCAGTATTTT	CASSLGLRTDTQYF
.	TRBV6-5	TRBD1	TRBJ2-3	TGTGCCAGCAGTTACTCCCGACAGGGGAGGACAGATACGCAGTATTTT	CASSYSRQGRTDTQYF
.	TRBV19	TRBD2	TRBJ2-7	TGTGCCAGCCTCGAGAGCGGGAGAGGTCTCCACGAGCAGTACTTC	CASLESGRGLHEQYF
.	TRBV19	TRBD1	TRBJ1-1	TGTGCCAGTACCGGTCCAGGGACAGGTACGTTCTTT	CASTGPGTGTFF
.	TRBV15	TRBD1	TRBJ1-1	TGTGCCACCAGCAGAGAGATCGGGACAGGCACTGAAGCTTTCTTT	CATSREIGTGTEAFF
once	TRBV18	.	TRBJ1-5	TGTGCCAGCTCACCACGGGCCCAGAGCAATCAGCCCCAGCATTTT	CASSPRAQSNQPQHF
.	TRBV18	.	TRBJ1-1	TGTGCCAGCTCACCACGAGCGAACACTGAAGCTTTCTTT	CASSPRANTEAFF